The clone carrying this TCR beta chain has only a few counts. What it recognizes is unknown. This sample was included in a study of early T cells in non-severe SARS-CoV-2 infection. Overall study: Sequencing of bulk RNA from unsorted whole blood was done, without chain pairing. Findings of the study overall: Anti-spike CD8 responses were favored in VDJdb matching, and private and CD4 specificities were missed.

One entry per CDR3 protein, called by TCRdb with MiXCR from the 5' RACE reads. The sample holds approximately 70,000 distinct CDR3 sequences, roughly 13% seen once. Germline V gene data show CDR1 as SGHTA and CDR2 as FQGNSA. Unmatched junction bases numbered 13, after V lost 3 bases and J lost 4 bases. This CDR3 is built from 17 residues. The V call is TRBV7-2, the J call TRBJ2-5, with 8 positions matching TRBD2. This TCR derives from an adult who was a healthcare worker with PCR-confirmed SARS-CoV-2 infection or an uninfected control (not recorded which). Input material: whole blood. CDR3 nucleotide sequence: TGTGCCAGCAGCTTCCGCTCGGGGGGGCCCTTTGGAGAGACCCAGTACTTC. Translating it yields CASSFRSGGPFGETQYF.